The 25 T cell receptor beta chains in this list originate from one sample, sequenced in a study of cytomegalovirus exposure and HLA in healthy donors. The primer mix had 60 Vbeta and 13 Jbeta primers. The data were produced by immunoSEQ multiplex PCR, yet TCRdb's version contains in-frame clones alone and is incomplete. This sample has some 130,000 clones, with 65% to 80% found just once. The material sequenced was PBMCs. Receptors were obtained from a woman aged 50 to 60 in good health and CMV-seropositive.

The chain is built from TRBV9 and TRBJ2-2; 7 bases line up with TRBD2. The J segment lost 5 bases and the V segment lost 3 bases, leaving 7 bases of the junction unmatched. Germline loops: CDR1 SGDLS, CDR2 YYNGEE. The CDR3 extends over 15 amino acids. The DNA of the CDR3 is TGTGCCAGCAGCGCTCCATGGGGGGGGACCGGGGAGCTGTTTTTT. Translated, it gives CASSAPWGGTGELFF.

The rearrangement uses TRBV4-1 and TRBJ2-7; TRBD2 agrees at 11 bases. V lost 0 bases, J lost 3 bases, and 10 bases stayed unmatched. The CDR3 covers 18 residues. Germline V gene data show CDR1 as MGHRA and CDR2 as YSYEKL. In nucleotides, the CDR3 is TGCGCCAGCAGCCAAGATTCCCCTAGCGGGGGGATTGGCTACGAGCAGTACTTC. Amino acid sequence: CASSQDSPSGGIGYEQYF.

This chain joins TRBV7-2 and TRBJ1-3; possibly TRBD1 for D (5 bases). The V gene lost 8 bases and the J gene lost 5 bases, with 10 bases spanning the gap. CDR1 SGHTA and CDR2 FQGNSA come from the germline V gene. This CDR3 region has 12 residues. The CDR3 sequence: CASATDRNTIYF. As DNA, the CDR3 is TGTGCCAGCGCTACGGACAGAAACACCATATATTTT.

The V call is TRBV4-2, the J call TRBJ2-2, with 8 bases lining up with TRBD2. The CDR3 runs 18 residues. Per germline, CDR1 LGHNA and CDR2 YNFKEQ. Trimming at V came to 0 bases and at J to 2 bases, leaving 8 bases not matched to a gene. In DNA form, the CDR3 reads TGTGCCAGCAGCCAAGATTCAACTAGCGGAACAAACACCGGGGAGCTGTTTTTT. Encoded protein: CASSQDSTSGTNTGELFF.

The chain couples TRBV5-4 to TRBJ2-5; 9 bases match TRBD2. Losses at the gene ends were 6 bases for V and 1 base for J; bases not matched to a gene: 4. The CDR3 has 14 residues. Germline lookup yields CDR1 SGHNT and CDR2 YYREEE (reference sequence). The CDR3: CASTFSGGQETQYF. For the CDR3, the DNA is TGTGCCAGCACCTTTAGCGGGGGCCAAGAGACCCAGTACTTC.

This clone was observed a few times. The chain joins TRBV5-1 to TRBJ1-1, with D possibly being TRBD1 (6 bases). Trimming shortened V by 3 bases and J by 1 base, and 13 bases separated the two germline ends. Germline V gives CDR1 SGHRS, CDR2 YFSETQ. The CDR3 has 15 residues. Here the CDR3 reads CASSYTTGPNTEAFF. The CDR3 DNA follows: TGCGCCAGCAGCTATACGACAGGCCCGAACACTGAAGCTTTCTTT.

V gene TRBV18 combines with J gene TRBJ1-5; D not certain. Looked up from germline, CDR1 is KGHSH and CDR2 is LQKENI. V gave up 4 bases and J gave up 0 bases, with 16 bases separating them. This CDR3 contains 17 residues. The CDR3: CASSRLPGSYSNQPQHF. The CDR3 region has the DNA TGTGCCAGCTCACGGCTCCCGGGTTCCTATAGCAATCAGCCCCAGCATTTT. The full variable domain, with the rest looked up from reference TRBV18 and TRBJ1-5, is NAGVMQNPRHLVRRRGQEARLRCSPMKGHSHVYWYRQLPEEGLKFMVYLQKENIIDESGMPKERFSAEFPKEGPSILRIQQVVRGDSAAYFCASSRLPGSYSNQPQHFGDGTRLSIL.

The DNA for the CDR3 is TGTGCCAGCAGTTTATGGGGACAGCGAAGGTATGGCTACACCTTC. This gives the protein CASSLWGQRRYGYTF. The V gene is TRBV28, the J gene TRBJ1-2, with 7 bases identical to TRBD1. From germline, CDR1 is MDHEN and CDR2 SYDVKM. This CDR3 spans 15 amino acids. Trimming cost V 0 bases and J 5 bases; bases outside gene matches: 6.

CDR3: CASTMTGTDYGYTF. For the CDR3, the DNA is TGTGCCAGTACTATGACAGGGACGGACTATGGCTACACCTTC. This chain joins TRBV19 and TRBJ1-2; 7 bases match TRBD1. Germline V gene data show CDR1 as LNHDA and CDR2 as SQIVND (reference sequence). The CDR3 sequence is 14 residues long. After removal of 7 bases from V and 3 bases from J, the junction contained 8 bases not matched to a gene.

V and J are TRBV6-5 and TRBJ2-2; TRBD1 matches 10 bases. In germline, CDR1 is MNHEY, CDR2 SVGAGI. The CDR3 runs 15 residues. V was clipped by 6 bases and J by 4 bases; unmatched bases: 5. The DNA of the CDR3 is TGTGCCAGCAGGAATCGACAGGGGGCCACCGGGGAGCTGTTTTTT. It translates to CASRNRQGATGELFF.

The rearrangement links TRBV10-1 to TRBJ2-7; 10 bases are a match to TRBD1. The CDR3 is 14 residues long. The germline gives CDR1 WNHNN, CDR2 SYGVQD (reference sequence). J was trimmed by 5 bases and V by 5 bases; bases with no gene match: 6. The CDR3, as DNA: TGCGCCAGCAGTCCGGACAGGGGGATGGACGAGCAGTACTTC. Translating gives CASSPDRGMDEQYF.

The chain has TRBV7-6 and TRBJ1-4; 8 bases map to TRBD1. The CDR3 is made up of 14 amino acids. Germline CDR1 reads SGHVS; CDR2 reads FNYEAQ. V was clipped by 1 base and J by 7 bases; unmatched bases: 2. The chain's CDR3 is CASSLVQGGEKLFF. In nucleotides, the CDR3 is TGTGCCAGCAGCTTAGTACAGGGGGGTGAAAAACTGTTTTTT. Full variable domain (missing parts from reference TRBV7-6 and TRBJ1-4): GAGVSQSPRYKVTKRGQDVALRCDPISGHVSLYWYRQALGQGPEFLTYFNYEAQQDKSGLPNDRFSAERPEGSISTLTIQRTEQRDSAMYRCASSLVQGGEKLFFGSGTQLSVL.

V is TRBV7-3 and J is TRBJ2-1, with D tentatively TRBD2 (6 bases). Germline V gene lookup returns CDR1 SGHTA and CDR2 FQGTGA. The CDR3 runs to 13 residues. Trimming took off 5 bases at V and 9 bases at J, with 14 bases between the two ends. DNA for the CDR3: TGTGCCAGCAGCCGAACTAGCTCCAGTGAGCAGTTCTTC. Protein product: CASSRTSSSEQFF.

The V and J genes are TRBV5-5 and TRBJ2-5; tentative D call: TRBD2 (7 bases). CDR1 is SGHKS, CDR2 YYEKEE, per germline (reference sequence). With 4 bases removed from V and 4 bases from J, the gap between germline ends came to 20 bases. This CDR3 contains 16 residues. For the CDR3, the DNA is TGTGCCAGCAGCATCCAGGTGGGGGGGCGAAGAGAGACCCAGTACTTC. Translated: CASSIQVGGRRETQYF.

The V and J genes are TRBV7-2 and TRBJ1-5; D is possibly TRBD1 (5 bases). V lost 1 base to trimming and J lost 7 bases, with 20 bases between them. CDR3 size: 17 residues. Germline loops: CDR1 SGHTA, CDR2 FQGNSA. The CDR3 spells CASSLEGREWVEQPQHF. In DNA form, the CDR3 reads TGTGCCAGCAGCTTAGAGGGCAGGGAATGGGTTGAACAGCCCCAGCATTTT.

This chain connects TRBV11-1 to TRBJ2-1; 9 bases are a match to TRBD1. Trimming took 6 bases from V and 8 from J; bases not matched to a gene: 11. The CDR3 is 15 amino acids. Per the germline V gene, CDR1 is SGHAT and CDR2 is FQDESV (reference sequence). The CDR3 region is CASSYRGPSVYEQFF. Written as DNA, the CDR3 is TGTGCCAGCAGTTACAGGGGGCCTAGTGTCTATGAGCAGTTCTTC.

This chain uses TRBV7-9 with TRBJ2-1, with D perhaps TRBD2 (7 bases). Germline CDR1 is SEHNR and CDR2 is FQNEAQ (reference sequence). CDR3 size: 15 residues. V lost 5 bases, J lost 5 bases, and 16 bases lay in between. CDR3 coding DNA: TGTGCCAGCAGCCCGACTAGCCGGACAGACAATGAGCAGTTCTTC. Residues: CASSPTSRTDNEQFF.

The CDR3 region is CATRTGDRGPGQPQHF. The CDR3 DNA is TGTGCCACCAGGACCGGGGACAGGGGCCCCGGGCAGCCCCAGCATTTT. The chain combines TRBV15 with TRBJ1-5; 10 nucleotides match TRBD1. The germline V gene encodes CDR1 LNHNV and CDR2 YYDKDF (reference sequence). Germline trimming cut 6 bases from V and 7 bases from J; bases unmatched to any gene: 12. The length of the CDR3 is 16 residues.

CDR3 in amino acids: CASSLVRSSTGELFF. Written as DNA, the CDR3 is TGTGCCAGCAGCTTAGTTCGGAGTTCCACCGGGGAGCTGTTTTTT. The rearrangement joins TRBV7-2 to TRBJ2-2; D is uncertain. The CDR3 is 15 amino acids. Germline V gives CDR1 SGHTA, CDR2 FQGNSA. Between the trimmed V and J ends, which lost 1 base and 4 bases, there was a span of 10 bases.

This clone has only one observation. DNA of the CDR3: TGCGCCAGCAGCTTGGTTGGCAGGAACTCCTACGAGCAGTACTTC. As protein: CASSLVGRNSYEQYF. The V call is TRBV5-1, the J call TRBJ2-7; no clear D gene. The CDR3 length is 15 residues. Trimming pared 0 bases from V and 0 bases from J, leaving 10 bases between. Germline CDR1 SGHRS, CDR2 YFSETQ.

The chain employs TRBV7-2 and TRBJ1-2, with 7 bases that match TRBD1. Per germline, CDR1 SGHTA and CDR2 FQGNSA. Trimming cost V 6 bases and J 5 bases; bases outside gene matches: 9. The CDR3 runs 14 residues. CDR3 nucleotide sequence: TGTGCCAGCAGTTCTAAGGGACAGCCATATGGCTACACCTTC. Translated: CASSSKGQPYGYTF.

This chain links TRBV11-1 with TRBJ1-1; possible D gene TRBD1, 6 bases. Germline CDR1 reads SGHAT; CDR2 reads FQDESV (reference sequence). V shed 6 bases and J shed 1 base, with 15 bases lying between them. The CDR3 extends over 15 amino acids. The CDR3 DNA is TGTGCCAGCAGAATCGAGGGGGTGGCGAACACTGAAGCTTTCTTT. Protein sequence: CASRIEGVANTEAFF.

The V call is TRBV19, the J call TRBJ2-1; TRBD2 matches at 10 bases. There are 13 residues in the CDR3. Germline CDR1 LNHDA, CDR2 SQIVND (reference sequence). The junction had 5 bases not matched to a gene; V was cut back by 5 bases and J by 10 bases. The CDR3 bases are TGTGCCAGTAGTTCCCAAGCGGGGGGGGAGCAGTTCTTC. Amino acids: CASSSQAGGEQFF.

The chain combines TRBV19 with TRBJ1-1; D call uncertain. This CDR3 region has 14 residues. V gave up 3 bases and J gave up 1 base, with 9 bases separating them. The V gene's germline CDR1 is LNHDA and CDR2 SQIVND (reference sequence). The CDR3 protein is CASSMDGGNTEAFF. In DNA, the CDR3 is TGTGCCAGTAGTATGGACGGAGGGAACACTGAAGCTTTCTTT.

The CDR3 bases are TGTGCCAGTAGTTCAACAGGGGATTCCAACTACGAGCAGTACTTC. Translation gives CASSSTGDSNYEQYF. The rearrangement joins TRBV19 to TRBJ2-7; 7 nucleotides align to TRBD1. With V trimmed by 5 bases and J by 3 bases, 10 bases remained unmatched. The CDR3 is made up of 15 amino acids. Germline CDR1 reads LNHDA; CDR2 reads SQIVND (reference sequence).